This T cell receptor beta chain was recorded in a study of blood T cells in healthy people across ages (dated by TCRdb to between 2014 and 2017). About the study as a whole: In model experiments, template switching captured about one uniquely barcoded TCR beta cDNA molecule for every two T cells. The study measured age-related changes in TCR beta repertoire diversity using deep sequencing normalized with unique cDNA molecular identifiers. The donors were split into four age groups: young (average 16 years), middle-aged (about 40), aged (about 56) and long-lived (about 82). For two donors (one aged 18 to 29 and one aged 80 or older), the study analyzed two additional independent replicas of 1 million unique cDNA reads from the same blood draw. Study-wide findings and limitations: The long-lived group showed more naive CD4+ T cells, fewer expanded clones and increased TCR diversity than the aged group, suggesting age selection. The CMV infection status of donors was not known, potentially confounding age-related changes in expanded clonotypes. Observed TCR beta diversity correlated strongly with the percentage of naive T cells measured by flow cytometry. Total diversity estimates from one million sequenced T cells were considered lower bounds and underestimates. Because profiling used bulk unsorted PBMCs, naive and antigen-experienced compartments could not be compared conclusively. Observed TCR beta diversity per million T cells fell roughly linearly with age, and a significant reduction was already apparent by age approximately 40.

Libraries were built with 5' RACE. This sample was sequenced with an Illumina HiSeq 2500. A second PCR of 7 to 11 cycles was performed with a sample-barcoded 5' primer and a J-beta primer mix. A unique molecular identifier was introduced onto each TCR beta cDNA molecule by a template-switch 5' adaptor carrying 12 random nucleotides. At least 2.5 million CDR3-containing paired-end reads were obtained from each sample. The Mint cDNA synthesis kit, primed by a TRBC-specific oligonucleotide, was used to synthesize first-strand cDNA from all RNA. All cDNA was treated with uracil-DNA glycosylase and then went through a first 18-cycle PCR with the universal primers M1SS and BC2_uni_R. The study's own analysis went as follows. Normalization of each sample was performed by random selection of 1 million high-quality reads, each carrying a distinct molecular identifier. Instead of being binned into consensus sequences, reads that shared molecular identifiers were thrown out. MiTCR, set to a Q25 quality threshold and the strictest error-elimination algorithm, was used for CDR3 identification, clonotype clustering and error correction. A nonparametric unseen species model with Euler transformation was used to estimate lower-bound total TCR beta diversity. TCRdb cleaned the public reads at Q25 with fastp, built clones with MiXCR and kept in-frame beta chains. Duplicate CDR3 protein sequences are folded into a single record with the most common DNA and genes. TCRdb, not the original authors, processed these V and J calls. Present in this sample are approximately 780,000 distinct CDR3 sequences, roughly 25% of which were seen just once. The biggest ten clones account for about 3% of the sample.

The V end gives up 3 bases and the J end 6 bases, leaving 5 bases in the junction not matched to a gene. The CDR3, cysteine through phenylalanine, is 16 amino acids long. The DNA shown is the 48-base CDR3, in frame from base 1. The germline V gene sets CDR1 to LGHNA and CDR2 to YNFKEQ. Donors were 39 systemically healthy Caucasian individuals from Russia aged roughly 6 to 95 years. About 9.6 milliliters of peripheral blood were collected from each donor into EDTA-treated Vacutainer tubes. PBMCs were isolated by Ficoll-Paque density-gradient centrifugation, with at least 7 million obtained per sample. Total RNA was extracted from PBMCs with Trizol reagent, with at least 5 micrograms obtained per sample. For every donor, an aliquot of PBMCs went through flow cytometry to measure the percentages of naive CD45RAhigh/CD27high T cells. In regard to this clonotype: Its antigen is unknown. Base qualities were left out, and no much larger clone turns up one base away.

The same sample was also studied in work on T cells of mothers and their children. From that second study: Nine systemically healthy Caucasian individuals, comprising three mothers and their six children, were included as donors. cDNA synthesis consumed the entire amount of extracted RNA, loaded at around 1.5 ug RNA in each 15 ul reaction. Sample barcodes and 2-4 random nucleotides were added via the M1S primer in the second PCR. More than 8.5 million TCR beta CDR3 reads were obtained from each mother, and about 3 million reads were obtained from each child. TCR recombination output is similarly shaped by thymic selection in related and unrelated pairs, with a minor effect exerted by inherited differences. Normalized repertoire overlap was always slightly but never significantly higher in related than unrelated mother-child pairs. With a sensitivity of around 97 clones per million clonotypes, no persistent microchimeric T cell clones were detected. In the study, deep NGS was used to compare the TCR beta repertoires of mothers and children, and features distinguishing related mother-child pairs from unrelated individuals were sought. On average, the children were around 11 +/- 4 years old, while the mothers were about 38 +/- 4 years old. After adapter ligation with NEBNext reagents, the libraries were sequenced on Illumina HiSeq 2000 with 100+100 nt paired-end reads. To avoid cross-contamination, the mother libraries and the child libraries were prepared a month apart and sequenced in separate runs. For each donor, somewhere between 500,000 and 2,000,000 distinct TCR beta clonotypes were identified. Naive TCR beta clonotypes were estimated from low-frequency clonotypes matched to each donor's FACS-determined naive share, without sorting.

Sequenced input: blood. This receptor was taken from a boy aged 5 to 17 in good health. The V and J segments used are TRBV4-2 and TRBJ2-1, and 13 junction bases match TRBD2. The DNA sequence is as follows: TGTGCCAGCAGCCAGGAACTAGCGGGGGGGCCCAATGAGCAGTTCTTC. This translates into CASSQELAGGPNEQFF.